The 8 T cell receptor beta chains presented below share a single source sample, sequenced in a study of T cells in Graves' hyperthyroidism and ophthalmopathy. TCR beta CDR3 sequences were amplified from RNA transcripts. With the HTBI primer set, the TCR CDR3 went through a first round of RT-PCR. Each CDR3 protein gets one entry after TCRdb re-called the multiplex PCR reads with MiXCR. Counted here are about 350,000 distinct CDR3 sequences, approximately 14% occurring once; the ten biggest clones make up roughly 20%. The sequenced material came from blood. The receptors were gathered from a woman aged 55-70 years with Graves' ophthalmopathy.

Many counts were recorded for this clonotype. The rearrangement links TRBV6-2 or TRBV6-3 to TRBJ2-3; possibly TRBD1 for D (6 bases). Per germline, CDR1 MNHEY and CDR2 SVGEGT. Trimming took off 5 bases at V and 4 bases at J, with 13 bases between the two ends. The CDR3 length is 14 residues. CDR3 in DNA: TGTGCCAGCAGTCCATTAAAGGGGGCAGATACGCAGTATTTT. Amino acid sequence: CASSPLKGADTQYF.

This chain connects TRBV7-9 to TRBJ1-4; perhaps TRBD1 as D (6 bases). Germline CDR1 reads SEHNR; CDR2 reads FQNEAQ (reference sequence). CDR3 size: 16 residues. V lost 5 bases and J 7 bases, leaving 20 bases between the germline ends. CDR3 protein: CASSLRDTRVGEKLFF. The CDR3 nucleotides are TGTGCCAGCAGCCTCCGGGACACCCGTGTTGGTGAAAAACTGTTTTTT. The variable domain in full, with the rest retrieved from reference TRBV7-9 and TRBJ1-4, is DTGVSQNPRHKITKRGQNVTFRCDPISEHNRLYWYRQTLGQGPEFLTYFQNEAQLEKSRLLSDRFSAERPKGSFSTLEIQRTEQGDSAMYLCASSLRDTRVGEKLFFGSGTQLSVL.

This clonotype was recorded a few times. The chain couples TRBV12-3 or TRBV12-4 to TRBJ1-3, with D possibly being TRBD1 (6 bases). The CDR3 consists of 17 residues. V gave up 8 bases and J gave up 2 bases, with 22 bases separating them. CDR3 bases: TGTGCCAGCGGATCCGGGACAACCCCGAAGCCTGGAAACACCATATATTTT. Its protein product is CASGSGTTPKPGNTIYF.

As concerns this clonotype: At one end, the junction sequence differs from germline, possibly due to a read error. The V gene is TRBV7-7, the J gene TRBJ2-2; maybe TRBD2 (6 bases). CDR1 is SSHAT and CDR2 is FNYEAQ in the germline V gene (reference sequence). This CDR3 spans 14 amino acids. The CDR3 sequence: CASSRGTDTGELFF. CDR3 sequence (DNA): TGTGCTAGCAGCCGGGGGACCGACACCGGGGAGCTGTTTTTT. The whole variable domain, filled in from reference TRBV7-7 and TRBJ2-2, reads GAGVSQSPRYKVTKRGQDVTLRCDPISSHATLYWYQQALGQGPEFLTYFNYEAQPDKSGLPSDRFSAERPEGSISTLTIQRTEQRDSAMYRCASSRGTDTGELFFGEGSRLTVL.

The sample holds many counts of this clonotype. The chain uses TRBV28 and TRBJ2-4, with TRBD1 matching 12 bases. Per the germline V gene, CDR1 is MDHEN and CDR2 is SYDVKM. The CDR3 has 16 residues. V shed 5 bases and J 5 bases; nucleotides not matched to a gene: 7. The CDR3 reads CASSTRDRGLQNIQYF. In nucleotides, the CDR3 is TGTGCCAGCAGTACCCGGGACAGGGGGCTTCAAAACATTCAGTACTTC.

The J gene is TRBJ1-4, the V gene TRBV19; D gene ambiguous. In germline, CDR1 is LNHDA, CDR2 SQIVND (reference sequence). The CDR3 covers 13 residues. Trimming took off 10 bases at V and 0 bases at J, with 9 bases between the two ends. The CDR3 region is CATRFATNEKLFF. In nucleotides, the CDR3 is TGTGCCACCCGATTTGCAACTAATGAAAAACTGTTTTTT. Combining the CDR3 with reference TRBV19 and TRBJ1-4 gives the whole variable domain DGGITQSPKYLFRKEGQNVTLSCEQNLNHDAMYWYRQDPGQGLRLIYYSQIVNDFQKGDIAEGYSVSREKKESFPLTVTSAQKNPTAFYLCATRFATNEKLFFGSGTQLSVL.

There are a few counts of this clonotype. CDR3 coding DNA: TGTGCCAGCGAGGGGAACGGGGAAAAACTGTTTTTT. It codes for CASEGNGEKLFF. V gene TRBV2 combines with J gene TRBJ1-4, with D maybe TRBD1 (5 bases). V lost 8 bases and J 8 bases, leaving 12 bases between the germline ends. This CDR3 has 12 amino acids. CDR1 and CDR2 from the germline V gene are SNHLY and FYNNEI.

There are a few counts of this clonotype. The genes are TRBV27 and TRBJ1-1; 9 nucleotides align to TRBD1. The V and J ends lost 5 bases and 6 bases, in that order; junction bases with no gene match: 7. The germline V gene encodes CDR1 MNHEY and CDR2 SMNVEV (reference sequence). This CDR3 is built from 14 residues. This CDR3 is CASSPWDRAPEAFF. CDR3 DNA sequence: TGTGCCAGCAGTCCCTGGGACAGGGCGCCTGAAGCTTTCTTT.